This T cell receptor (beta chain) was documented in a study of cytomegalovirus exposure and HLA in healthy donors. It was with 60 Vbeta and 13 Jbeta primers that the PCR ran. The data were produced by immunoSEQ multiplex PCR, yet TCRdb's version contains in-frame clones alone and is incomplete. The table records about 84,000 clones, 63% of them present only once. The germline V and J ends were trimmed by 4 bases and 1 base, with 11 bases remaining between them. Looked up from germline, CDR1 is SGHRS and CDR2 is YFSETQ. There are 14 residues in the CDR3. The source material was PBMCs. This sequence joins TRBV5-1 and TRBJ2-5; D not certain. This clonotype was obtained from a woman aged 40 to 50 in good health and CMV-seropositive. CDR3 sequence (DNA): TGCGCCAGCAGCGGAGAGCGCTTCCAAGAGACCCAGTACTTC. It yields the protein CASSGERFQETQYF.